A single sample is the source of the 23 T cell receptor beta chains below, sequenced in a study of graft-versus-host responses after intestinal transplantation. The protocol was immunoSEQ multiplex PCR, while the TCRdb copy is restricted to in-frame clones and leaves out a portion. The sample has about 10,000 clones; about 96% are singletons. This material consisted of bone marrow, taken around 500 days after intestinal transplantation. These receptors all come from a human patient who received an intestinal transplant, so some T cells may come from the graft donor.

The chain recombines TRBV5-1 with TRBJ2-2; D gene unclear. Between the trimmed V and J ends, which lost 0 bases and 1 base, there was a span of 7 bases. In germline, CDR1 is SGHRS, CDR2 YFSETQ. The CDR3 totals 15 residues. In DNA form, the CDR3 reads TGCGCCAGCAGCTTGGCCGACAAGAACACCGGGGAGCTGTTTTTT. Amino acid sequence: CASSLADKNTGELFF.

The V call is TRBV5-1, the J call TRBJ2-7; TRBD1 matches at 9 bases. This CDR3 contains 16 residues. Germline V lookup: CDR1 SGHRS, CDR2 YFSETQ. V lost 3 bases to trimming and J lost 3 bases; unmatched junction nucleotides: 10. The CDR3 loop reads CASSSQSWDRDYEQYF. DNA of the CDR3: TGCGCCAGCAGCTCCCAGAGTTGGGACAGGGACTACGAGCAGTACTTC.

This clone was seen only once. The gene calls are TRBV4-2 and TRBJ2-3; 10 bases line up with TRBD2. V was pared by 6 bases and J by 4 bases, with 10 bases of the junction left unmatched. Germline V gives CDR1 LGHNA, CDR2 YNFKEQ. The CDR3 extends over 16 amino acids. For the CDR3, the DNA is TGTGCCAGCAGGAGTACTAGCGGGATCGGTGCAGATACGCAGTATTTT. Encoded protein: CASRSTSGIGADTQYF.

This chain uses TRBV19 with TRBJ2-7; 14 positions agree with TRBD2. Germline lookup yields CDR1 LNHDA and CDR2 SQIVND (reference sequence). CDR3 size: 23 residues. With 5 bases clipped from V and 9 bases from J, the junction kept 33 bases outside the gene matches. The DNA for the CDR3 is TGTGCCAGTAGTCCTGGCCGCGCGCTCGACTTGGGAGTGAGGGGACTAGCGGGAGCCGGGCAGTACTTC. It encodes CASSPGRALDLGVRGLAGAGQYF.

The chain is built from TRBV5-1 and TRBJ2-7; D is perhaps TRBD1 or TRBD2 (5 bases each). This CDR3 contains 14 residues. Germline V CDR1 and CDR2: SGHRS, YFSETQ. Deletions cut 2 bases from V and 4 bases from J, with 13 bases between. The CDR3 sequence: CASSLYGGEYEQYF. The CDR3 DNA sequence: TGCGCCAGCAGCTTATATGGGGGAGAGTACGAGCAGTACTTC. The whole variable domain, remainder taken from reference TRBV5-1 and TRBJ2-7, is KAGVTQTPRYLIKTRGQQVTLSCSPISGHRSVSWYQQTPGQGLQFLFEYFSETQRNKGNFPGRFSGRQFSNSRSEMNVSTLELGDSALYLCASSLYGGEYEQYFGPGTRLTVT.

This clone appeared once. J is TRBJ2-7 and V is TRBV7-2; D might be TRBD1 (5 bases). Germline CDR1 is SGHTA and CDR2 is FQGNSA. Trimming shortened V by 3 bases and J by 7 bases, and 10 bases separated the two germline ends. The CDR3 sequence is 12 residues long. The CDR3 protein is CASSFSGPEQYF. The CDR3 DNA is TGTGCCAGCAGCTTTTCAGGGCCTGAGCAGTACTTC.

The chain links TRBV28 to TRBJ2-1; 14 nucleotides align to TRBD2. CDR3 length: 24 residues. The J segment lost 1 base and the V segment lost 3 bases, leaving 23 bases of the junction unmatched. In germline, CDR1 is MDHEN, CDR2 SYDVKM. The CDR3 loop reads CASSFPRVGISGTSGRISYNEQFF. The CDR3 DNA reads as TGTGCCAGCAGTTTTCCTCGGGTAGGGATATCCGGGACTAGCGGGAGAATATCCTACAATGAGCAGTTCTTC.

This clone has just one count. The CDR3 is CASNPGGYHNEQFF. DNA for the CDR3: TGTGCCAGCAACCCGGGAGGGTACCACAATGAGCAGTTCTTC. The chain couples TRBV27 to TRBJ2-1; 8 nucleotides match TRBD2. This CDR3 has 14 amino acids. Germline V gives CDR1 MNHEY, CDR2 SMNVEV (reference sequence). V shed 7 bases, J shed 5 bases, and the junction held 7 bases outside the gene matches.

The rearrangement joins TRBV5-4 to TRBJ2-7; 8 bases line up with TRBD1. The trim removed 0 bases at V and 2 bases at J, leaving 1 base unmatched. The CDR3 contains 14 residues. Germline V CDR1 and CDR2: SGHNT, YYREEE (reference sequence). The CDR3 here is CASSLGGQAYEQYF. In DNA, the CDR3 is TGTGCCAGCAGCTTGGGGGGACAGGCCTACGAGCAGTACTTC.

The chain combines TRBV29-1 with TRBJ2-7; D perhaps matches TRBD1 (6 bases). Germline CDR1 is SQVTM and CDR2 is ANQGSEA. The CDR3 contains 13 residues. V was cut by 3 bases and J by 6 bases, with 15 bases left in between. In DNA form, the CDR3 reads TGCAGCGTTGACCTTGGGAGACAGGCCGAGCAGTACTTC. Its protein product is CSVDLGRQAEQYF.

This sequence joins TRBV7-2 and TRBJ1-2; D perhaps matches TRBD1 (6 bases). V was clipped by 1 base and J by 8 bases, with 14 bases between them. Germline CDR1 is SGHTA and CDR2 is FQGNSA. This CDR3 is 14 amino acids long. The CDR3 sequence is CASSLVIGQRGYTF. In DNA form, the CDR3 reads TGTGCCAGCAGCTTAGTTATCGGACAGAGGGGCTACACCTTC.

In its sample, this clone was seen once. The chain employs TRBV19 and TRBJ2-4; D unresolved. Germline CDR1 and CDR2: LNHDA and SQIVND (reference sequence). This CDR3 has 15 amino acids. V was shortened by 5 bases and J by 0 bases, with 11 bases between the two germline ends. The CDR3 loop is CASSERSIAKNIQYF. The CDR3 DNA is TGTGCCAGTAGTGAACGGTCAATAGCCAAAAACATTCAGTACTTC. Using reference TRBV19 and TRBJ2-4 for the parts outside the CDR3, the full variable domain is DGGITQSPKYLFRKEGQNVTLSCEQNLNHDAMYWYRQDPGQGLRLIYYSQIVNDFQKGDIAEGYSVSREKKESFPLTVTSAQKNPTAFYLCASSERSIAKNIQYFGAGTRLSVL.

The table lists this clone with a count of one. The CDR3 loop is CASSFVGPNEGIQGLGTEAFF. The DNA for the CDR3 is TGTGCCAGCAGTTTTGTAGGCCCGAACGAGGGGATACAGGGCCTTGGGACTGAAGCTTTCTTT. This chain uses TRBV28 with TRBJ1-1, with D possibly TRBD1 on 6 matching bases. The V and J ends lost 3 bases and 5 bases respectively, with 34 bases between them. The CDR3 has 21 amino acids. Germline values: CDR1 MDHEN, CDR2 SYDVKM.

CDR3: CASSLCYKYGYTF. The CDR3 nucleotides read TGTGCCAGCAGCTTATGCTACAAATATGGCTACACCTTC. The V gene is TRBV7-3, the J gene TRBJ1-2; D unclear. Between the trimmed V and J ends, which lost 2 bases and 5 bases, there was a span of 9 bases. The germline gives CDR1 SGHTA, CDR2 FQGTGA. The CDR3 extends over 13 amino acids. The whole variable domain, filled in from reference TRBV7-3 and TRBJ1-2, reads GAGVSQTPSNKVTEKGKYVELRCDPISGHTALYWYRQSLGQGPEFLIYFQGTGAADDSGLPNDRFFAVRPEGSVSTLKIQRTERGDSAVYLCASSLCYKYGYTFGSGTRLTVV.

The CDR3, as DNA: TGCAGCGTCCATGGCAGGATGAACACTGAAGCTTTCTTT. Translating gives CSVHGRMNTEAFF. This rearrangement joins TRBV29-1 to TRBJ1-1, with D unresolved. CDR1 SQVTM and CDR2 ANQGSEA come from the germline V gene. Trimming pared 6 bases from V and 0 bases from J, leaving 11 bases between. The CDR3 is 13 amino acids.

CDR3 sequence: CASTADPVTEAFF. The CDR3 nucleotides read TGTGCCAGCACCGCGGACCCGGTCACTGAAGCTTTCTTT. This sequence joins TRBV28 and TRBJ1-1, with no clear D. V was trimmed by 7 bases and J by 4 bases, leaving 13 bases between them. The CDR3 consists of 13 residues. The germline gives CDR1 MDHEN, CDR2 SYDVKM. The variable domain in full, completed from reference TRBV28 and TRBJ1-1, reads DVKVTQSSRYLVKRTGEKVFLECVQDMDHENMFWYRQDPGLGLRLIYFSYDVKMKEKGDIPEGYSVSREKKERFSLILESASTNQTSMYLCASTADPVTEAFFGQGTRLTVV.

The chain uses TRBV5-1 and TRBJ1-2; D ambiguous. The germline CDR1 and CDR2 sequences are SGHRS and YFSETQ. CDR3 length equals 12 residues. V shed 0 bases and J shed 4 bases, with 4 bases lying between them. CDR3 sequence reads: CASSLDSYGYTF. CDR3 sequence (DNA): TGCGCCAGCAGCTTGGACAGCTATGGCTACACCTTC.

This clone appeared once. This sequence joins TRBV4-2 and TRBJ1-1, with TRBD1 matching 9 bases. Germline V gene data show CDR1 as LGHNA and CDR2 as YNFKEQ. Losses at the gene ends were 4 bases for V and 1 base for J; bases not matched to a gene: 4. The CDR3 is 15 amino acids. CDR3 region: CASSPPQGANTEAFF. The DNA of the CDR3 is TGTGCCAGCAGCCCACCACAGGGGGCGAACACTGAAGCTTTCTTT.

The CDR3 nucleotides read TGTGCCAGCAGTATTACGACGAATCAGCCCCAGCATTTT. Translating it yields CASSITTNQPQHF. The chain combines TRBV28 with TRBJ1-5; D is unclear. The V and J ends lost 5 bases and 4 bases respectively, with 9 bases between them. This CDR3 spans 13 amino acids. The germline CDR1 and CDR2 sequences are MDHEN and SYDVKM.

The chain employs TRBV5-1 and TRBJ2-1; TRBD1 is a possible D gene (6 bases). Germline V lookup: CDR1 SGHRS, CDR2 YFSETQ. The CDR3 contains 16 residues. Trimming cost V 4 bases and J 7 bases, with 21 bases left between them. CDR3 coding DNA: TGCGCCAGCAGCCCTACACAGGGAAAGGGGTGGAATGAGCAGTTCTTC. The encoded protein is CASSPTQGKGWNEQFF.

The chain couples TRBV4-3 to TRBJ2-7; D is possibly TRBD1 (5 bases). The CDR3 runs 18 residues. Per the germline V gene, CDR1 is LGHNA and CDR2 is YSLEER. V was clipped by 1 base and J by 6 bases, with 25 bases between them. The CDR3 reads CASSQGPRLVRAYGEQYF. The CDR3 bases are TGCGCCAGCAGCCAAGGTCCTCGGCTAGTCAGGGCCTATGGCGAGCAGTACTTC.

The rearrangement links TRBV5-6 to TRBJ2-5, with 13 bases matching TRBD2. The CDR3 runs 16 residues. Germline V gene data show CDR1 as SGHDT and CDR2 as YYEEEE. The junction had 4 bases not matched to a gene; V was cut back by 0 bases and J by 5 bases. The CDR3 bases are TGTGCCAGCAGCTTGGAACTAGCGGGAGGGAGTGAGACCCAGTACTTC. This gives the protein CASSLELAGGSETQYF.

The genes are TRBV12-5 and TRBJ2-5; 7 bases fit TRBD1. Matching the DNA end better, TRBJ2-7 makes the J call doubtful. Germline V lookup: CDR1 LGHNT, CDR2 FRNRAP. This CDR3 is built from 15 residues. The CDR3 spells CASGPRKDRTYEQYF. The CDR3 DNA follows: TGTGCTAGTGGGCCAAGGAAGGACAGGACCTACGAGCAGTACTTC.